These T cell receptor beta chains were read from a single sample in a study of T cell repertoires in cytomegalovirus infection. MiXCR was run by TCRdb on the reads, yielding one entry per CDR3 protein. The profile shows about 250,000 distinct CDR3 sequences, about 18% of them singletons. The specimen sequenced was CD8+ T cells from PBMCs. These receptors were collected from a human donor in good health (CMV status not recorded). Some clones in this sample may be carry-over from other donors' samples. The conserved cysteine and the conserved F or W are not part of the CDR3 here.

>TRBJ1-1|TRBV12-3/TRBV12-4
ASSQTGLGTEAF
>TRBJ1-5|TRBV2
ASSNPGQGYSNQPQH
>TRBJ2-5|TRBV7-9
ASSSWGQQETQY
>TRBJ2-1|TRBV4-1
ASSLRGQNEQF
>TRBJ2-3|TRBV13
ASGTGLGATVTDTQY
>TRBJ2-2|TRBV6-4
ASSDIYSKLPATGELF
>TRBJ1-1|TRBV7-2
ASSFFGQDTEAF
>TRBJ1-6|TRBV19
ATAAGYNSPLH
>TRBJ2-1|TRBV5-6
ASSLVGRSNEQF
>TRBJ2-1|TRBV4-1
ASSHRGGQRNDEQF
>TRBJ2-2|TRBV2
ASSKRRELF
>TRBJ2-5|TRBV6-2/TRBV6-3
ASSYGDSLQETQY
>TRBJ2-1|TRBV6-5
ASSYGNPYNEQF
>TRBJ1-1|TRBV15
ATSRDWGSEAF
>TRBJ2-7|TRBV5-1
ASSLLSSGGPYEQY
>TRBJ2-1|TRBV2
ASSTRTGYEQF
>TRBJ2-5|TRBV6-1
ASRLAGSYQETQY
>TRBJ1-3|TRBV7-6
ASSLWDGSGNTIY
>TRBJ2-3|TRBV7-9
ASSQTGYADTQY
>TRBJ2-3|TRBV7-8
ASTPHPQGGDTQY
>TRBJ1-5|TRBV27
ASSFGAYNQPQH
>TRBJ2-5|TRBV7-6
ASSLGDFRYQETQY
>TRBJ2-1|TRBV7-9
ASSWGMAEQF
>TRBJ1-6|TRBV20-1
SARDRQYNSPLH
>TRBJ1-2|TRBV29-1
SVEEFGQGYGYT
>TRBJ2-3|TRBV7-9
ASSTSQLVKAGTDTQY
>TRBJ2-2|TRBV11-2
ASPGRTGPSNTGELF
>TRBJ2-7|TRBV29-1
SVEAGHGQY
>TRBJ2-5|TRBV11-2
ASSPLRYQETQY
>TRBJ1-3|TRBV4-1
ASSTRTAISGNTIY
>TRBJ2-1|TRBV28
ASSQITGDNEQF
>TRBJ1-1|TRBV4-1
ASSQVGLRGDTEAF
>TRBJ2-1|TRBV20-1
SAPGLEGNEQF
>TRBJ2-1|TRBV28
ASSGGGGNEQF
>TRBJ2-5|TRBV7-2
ASSRGADETQY
>TRBJ2-1|TRBV7-9
ASSAYSSYNEQF
>TRBJ2-7|TRBV7-9
ASRSTPEDREESYEQY
>TRBJ2-1|TRBV5-6
ASSPSLAGNEQF
>TRBJ2-7|TRBV20-1
SAEQESRSYEQY
>TRBJ2-7|TRBV14
ASSKQPGQLSYEQY
>TRBJ1-2|TRBV7-9
ASSLEEGLDQNGYT
>TRBJ2-5|TRBV20-1
SAPIVTGGPRETQY
>TRBJ2-2|TRBV18
ASSQKSGRAIGGELF
>TRBJ2-1|TRBV6-2/TRBV6-3
ASNLGGHWLGQF
>TRBJ2-7|TRBV4-1
ASSQGGTYEQY
>TRBJ1-5|TRBV28
ASSQTGGAVNQPQH
>TRBJ1-2|TRBV7-8
ASSYRSGYGYT
>TRBJ2-2|TRBV2
ASLTSNTGELF
>TRBJ1-1|TRBV27
ASSYQVNTEAF